This T cell receptor beta chain was obtained from a study of metastatic and nonmetastatic thyroid tumors. Study processing details: To classify distant metastasis in papillary thyroid cancer, a model was built from CDR3 differences across clinicopathological groups. TCRdb reanalyzed the PCR reads via MiXCR. These V and J calls derive from TCRdb rather than the authors' analysis. The sample includes some 17,000 clones, around 23% of them seen just once. None of the patients had undergone any treatment ahead of thyroid surgery. This CDR3 is 15 amino acids long. The V gene's germline CDR1 is SGDLS and CDR2 YYNGEE. Trimming removed 4 bases from V and 0 bases from J, with 14 bases in between.

Specimen: adjacent normal tissue. The chain couples TRBV9 to TRBJ2-7; D uncertain. This TCR came from a female donor with papillary thyroid cancer or a benign thyroid nodule (not recorded which). Some clones in this sample may be carry-over from other donors' samples. The CDR3 loop is CASSPRRTSSYEQYF. DNA for the CDR3: TGTGCCAGCAGCCCCCGGCGGACCAGCTCCTACGAGCAGTACTTC.